Sequencing of this T cell receptor beta chain was carried out in a study of Graves' ophthalmopathy and Graves' hyperthyroidism. A word on this clonotype: The antigen remains unidentified.

Findings and limits, study-wide: In blood appeared most of the expanded thyroid clonotypes whose frequency exceeded 0.001. Discriminating ophthalmopathy from stable hyperthyroidism, a 13-signature model attained a sensitivity of about 88% and a specificity of about 79%.

Using RNA transcripts, the TCR beta CDR3 regions were amplified. HTBI-primed RT-PCR formed the first round, and a multiplex PCR formed the second. MiXCR, applied by TCRdb to the multiplex PCR reads, yields one record per CDR3 protein. The sample lists around 400,000 distinct CDR3 sequences; around 20% were seen once. The sequencing sample was made of peripheral blood. The receptor was isolated from a woman aged 18-29 years with stable Graves' hyperthyroidism.

CDR3 amino acids: CASSYSGQGLKETQYF. Here the CDR3 DNA reads TGTGCCAGCAGTTACTCGGGACAGGGGCTCAAAGAGACCCAGTACTTC. The chain employs TRBV6-5 and TRBJ2-5; 10 bases align to TRBD1. The CDR3 contains 16 residues. CDR1 MNHEY and CDR2 SVGAGI come from the germline V gene. Trimming removed 0 bases from V and 3 bases from J; junction bases left unmatched: 4.